This record looks at one T cell receptor beta chain sequence and its context. What it binds is not known. At the DNA level, this CDR3 is encoded by other sequences in the same sample as well. Germline CDR1 and CDR2: SNHLY and FYNNEI. V gave up 4 bases and J gave up 12 bases; unmatched junction bases: 8. CDR3 size: 15 residues. The data originate from a study of cytomegalovirus exposure and HLA in healthy donors. Whole-study findings and limits: When a later analysis compared HLA-associated TCR beta chains with equally common others, the HLA-associated chains turned out to be more clonally expanded and to have lower generation probabilities.

The PCR was carried out with 60 Vbeta primers and 13 Jbeta primers. Using immunoSEQ multiplex PCR, the repertoire was profiled, and TCRdb retains in-frame clones only, with some absent. This table holds about 170,000 clones, 75% to 90% found once. The rearrangement uses TRBV2 and TRBJ2-1; TRBD2 matches at 14 bases. Sequenced input: PBMCs. The sequence was obtained from a male donor in good health and CMV-seronegative. CDR3 in DNA: TGTGCCAGCAGTGGGACTAGCGGGGGGCTGCTAGGGCAGTTCTTC. This codes for CASSGTSGGLLGQFF.